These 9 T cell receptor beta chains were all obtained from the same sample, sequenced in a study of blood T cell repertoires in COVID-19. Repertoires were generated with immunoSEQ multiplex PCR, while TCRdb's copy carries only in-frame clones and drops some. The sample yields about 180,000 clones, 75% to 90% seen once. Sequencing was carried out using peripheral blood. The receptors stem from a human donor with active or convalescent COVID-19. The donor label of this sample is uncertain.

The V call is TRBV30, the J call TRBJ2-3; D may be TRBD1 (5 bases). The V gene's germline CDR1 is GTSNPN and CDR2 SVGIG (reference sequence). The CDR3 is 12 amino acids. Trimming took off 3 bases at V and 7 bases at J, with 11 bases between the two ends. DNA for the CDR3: TGTGCCTGGAGGGTGGACACTCATACGCAGTATTTT. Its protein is CAWRVDTHTQYF.

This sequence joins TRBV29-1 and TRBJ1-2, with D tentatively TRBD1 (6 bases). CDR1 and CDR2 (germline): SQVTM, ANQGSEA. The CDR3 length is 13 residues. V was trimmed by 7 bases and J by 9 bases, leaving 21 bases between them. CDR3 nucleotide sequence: TGCAGCGCTATTCCGGAGACAGGTCGGCGCTACACCTTC. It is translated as CSAIPETGRRYTF. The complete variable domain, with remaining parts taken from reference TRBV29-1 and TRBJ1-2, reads SAVISQKPSRDICQRGTSLTIQCQVDSQVTMMFWYRQQPGQSLTLIATANQGSEATYESGFVIDKFPISRPNLTFSTLTVSNMSPEDSSIYLCSAIPETGRRYTFGSGTRLTVV.

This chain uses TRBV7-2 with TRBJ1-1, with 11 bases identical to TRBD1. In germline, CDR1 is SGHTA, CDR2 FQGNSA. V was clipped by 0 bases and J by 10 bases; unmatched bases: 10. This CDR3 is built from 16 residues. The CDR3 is CASSLARTGTGGGAFF. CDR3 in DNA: TGTGCCAGCAGCTTAGCAAGAACCGGGACAGGGGGGGGAGCTTTCTTT.

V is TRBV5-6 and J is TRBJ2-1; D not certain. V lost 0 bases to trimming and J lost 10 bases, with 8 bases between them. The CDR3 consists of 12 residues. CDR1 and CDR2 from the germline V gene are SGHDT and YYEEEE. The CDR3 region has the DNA TGTGCCAGCAGCTTGGTAGCAAACGAGCAGTTCTTC. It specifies CASSLVANEQFF.

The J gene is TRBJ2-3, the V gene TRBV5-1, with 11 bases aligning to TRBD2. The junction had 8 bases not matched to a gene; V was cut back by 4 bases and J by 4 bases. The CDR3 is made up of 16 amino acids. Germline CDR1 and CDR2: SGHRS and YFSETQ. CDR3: CASSPSLAGGPDTQYF. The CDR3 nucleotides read TGCGCCAGCAGCCCAAGTTTAGCGGGGGGGCCAGATACGCAGTATTTT.

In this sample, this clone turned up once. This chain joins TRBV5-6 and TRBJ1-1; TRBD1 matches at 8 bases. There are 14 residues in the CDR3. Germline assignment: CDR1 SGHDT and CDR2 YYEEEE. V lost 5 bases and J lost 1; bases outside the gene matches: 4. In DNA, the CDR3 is TGTGCCAGCAGGACCCAGGGGGCGAACACTGAAGCTTTCTTT. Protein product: CASRTQGANTEAFF.

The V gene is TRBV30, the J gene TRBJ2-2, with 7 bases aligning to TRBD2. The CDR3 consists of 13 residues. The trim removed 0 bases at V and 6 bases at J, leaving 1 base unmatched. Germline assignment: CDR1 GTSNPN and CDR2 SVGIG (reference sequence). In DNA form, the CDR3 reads TGTGCCTGGAGTGTACGGGAGGCCGGGGAGCTGTTTTTT. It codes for CAWSVREAGELFF. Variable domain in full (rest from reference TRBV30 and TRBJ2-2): SQTIHQWPATLVQPVGSPLSLECTVEGTSNPNLYWYRQAAGRGLQLLFYSVGIGQISSEVPQNLSASRPQDRQFILSSKKLLLSDSGFYLCAWSVREAGELFFGEGSRLTVL.

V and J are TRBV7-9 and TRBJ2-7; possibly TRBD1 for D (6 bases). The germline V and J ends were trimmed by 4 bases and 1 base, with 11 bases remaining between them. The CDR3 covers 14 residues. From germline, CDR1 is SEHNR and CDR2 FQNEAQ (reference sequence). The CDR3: CASSSVGQSYEQYF. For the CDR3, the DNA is TGTGCCAGCAGCTCTGTCGGACAGTCCTACGAGCAGTACTTC.

CDR3 in amino acids: CASSVQGTGTQYF. CDR3 DNA sequence: TGTGCCAGCAGTGTACAGGGGACGGGGACCCAGTACTTC. The chain joins TRBV2 to TRBJ2-5, with TRBD1 matching 7 bases. The trim removed 4 bases at V and 7 bases at J, leaving 6 bases unmatched. The CDR3 length is 13 residues. CDR1 and CDR2 from the germline V gene are SNHLY and FYNNEI.